The 20 T cell receptor beta chains reported below all come from one sample, sequenced in a study of response to subunit inactivated influenza vaccine. A single record per CDR3 protein comes from TCRdb applying MiXCR to the RT-PCR reads. The sample records hundreds of thousands of distinct CDR3 sequences, approximately 14% being singletons. The input for sequencing was PBMCs from blood, taken 14 to 15 days before vaccination. The receptor source for this set is a man in his forties or fifties who received an inactivated influenza vaccine.

This clonotype was detected many times. The CDR3 bases are TGTGCCAGCAGCCCATCCGGGACAGATCACTACGAGCAGTACTTC. Amino acids: CASSPSGTDHYEQYF. This sequence joins TRBV3-1 and TRBJ2-7; 7 bases fit TRBD1. V shed 4 bases, J shed 3 bases, and the junction held 9 bases outside the gene matches. The CDR3 length is 15 residues. Germline V gene lookup returns CDR1 LGHDT and CDR2 YNNKEL (reference sequence).

This clonotype has at least ten counts. The rearrangement uses TRBV12-3 or TRBV12-4 and TRBJ2-1, with 15 positions matching TRBD2. The CDR3 is 18 residues long. Trimming took 5 bases from V and 1 from J; bases not matched to a gene: 6. The CDR3 region has the DNA TGTGCCAGCAGTCCGGGACTAGCGGGAGGTCTGTCCTACAATGAGCAGTTCTTC. Translated: CASSPGLAGGLSYNEQFF.

The rearrangement joins TRBV7-9 to TRBJ1-2; D is ambiguous. The germline V and J ends were trimmed by 1 base and 10 bases, with 7 bases remaining between them. CDR3 length equals 11 residues. Germline V CDR1 and CDR2: SEHNR, FQNEAQ (reference sequence). CDR3 bases: TGTGCCAGCAGCTTAGAATCAGACTACACCTTC. Protein product: CASSLESDYTF.

There are a few counts of this clonotype. J is TRBJ2-1 and V is TRBV7-3; D is possibly TRBD2 (6 bases). The ends were cut back, 5 bases at V and 5 bases at J, with 10 bases in the middle. The CDR3 loop spans 13 amino acids. CDR1 SGHTA and CDR2 FQGTGA come from the germline V gene. CDR3 residues: CASSPQRDNEQFF. CDR3 DNA sequence: TGTGCCAGCAGCCCTCAGCGGGACAATGAGCAGTTCTTC.

This clonotype was detected only a few times. The rearrangement joins TRBV9 to TRBJ2-2; TRBD2 matches at 12 bases. Trimming removed 4 bases from V and 3 bases from J; junction bases left unmatched: 1. The CDR3 has 15 amino acids. Germline loops: CDR1 SGDLS, CDR2 YYNGEE. This CDR3 reads CASSTSGRYTGELFF. DNA for the CDR3: TGTGCCAGCAGCACTAGCGGGAGGTACACCGGGGAGCTGTTTTTT.

This clonotype came up a few times. V usage is TRBV7-9 and J usage is TRBJ2-4, with D hard to call. Germline V CDR1 and CDR2: SEHNR, FQNEAQ (reference sequence). The CDR3 extends over 14 amino acids. The V end was cut by 5 bases, the J end by 0 bases, with 8 bases between. The CDR3: CASSPVVAKNIQYF. The CDR3 DNA follows: TGTGCCAGCAGCCCCGTAGTAGCCAAAAACATTCAGTACTTC.

The V call is TRBV4-3, the J call TRBJ2-7; weak D call: TRBD2 (6 bases). Looked up from germline, CDR1 is LGHNA and CDR2 is YSLEER. CDR3 length equals 14 residues. V was clipped by 3 bases and J by 3 bases, with 12 bases between them. Written as DNA, the CDR3 is TGCGCCAGCAGCCACCGGGACTCGATCTACGAGCAGTACTTC. Translated: CASSHRDSIYEQYF.

This chain uses TRBV4-2 with TRBJ2-3, with 10 nucleotides matching TRBD2. V trimming: 4 bases; J trimming: 4 bases; junction bases outside the gene matches: 8. This CDR3 contains 16 residues. Per germline, CDR1 LGHNA and CDR2 YNFKEQ. The CDR3 is CASSRVSSGSADTQYF. CDR3 nucleotide sequence: TGTGCCAGCAGCCGGGTATCTAGCGGGAGTGCAGATACGCAGTATTTT.

This clonotype has at least ten counts. The genes are TRBV27 and TRBJ1-5; D is unclear. The CDR3 has 14 amino acids. Trimming left V 2 bases short and J 3 bases short, with 8 bases between. Germline CDR1 MNHEY, CDR2 SMNVEV (reference sequence). The DNA of the CDR3 is TGTGCCAGCAGTTTAGGGCCCTACAATCAGCCCCAGCATTTT. This sequence encodes CASSLGPYNQPQHF.

The rearrangement joins TRBV6-5 to TRBJ2-2; D call uncertain. V was cut by 10 bases and J by 0 bases, with 6 bases left in between. The CDR3 has 12 residues. CDR1 is MNHEY and CDR2 is SVGAGI in the germline V gene. CDR3 sequence: CAILANTGELFF. In DNA form, the CDR3 reads TGTGCCATTCTAGCGAACACCGGGGAGCTGTTTTTT.

This clonotype was observed a few times. The J gene is TRBJ2-2, the V gene TRBV6-2 or TRBV6-3; D not resolved. The CDR3 runs to 13 residues. Trimming stripped 2 bases from V and 5 bases from J, with 6 bases between. Germline V gene sequence: CDR1 MNHEY, CDR2 SVGEGT. The CDR3 is CASSYRRTGELFF. The DNA of the CDR3 is TGTGCCAGCAGTTACAGGCGAACCGGGGAGCTGTTTTTT.

This clonotype was counted at least ten times. The chain is built from TRBV3-1 and TRBJ1-5, with D perhaps matching TRBD1 (5 bases). The CDR3 spans 14 residues. V gave up 4 bases and J gave up 7 bases, with 14 bases separating them. Germline CDR1 LGHDT, CDR2 YNNKEL (reference sequence). Here the CDR3 reads CASSPTWGGQPQHF. The CDR3 DNA sequence: TGTGCCAGCAGCCCCACTTGGGGCGGGCAGCCCCAGCATTTT.

V and J are TRBV20-1 and TRBJ2-5; D possibly uses TRBD1 or TRBD2 (5 bases each). The CDR3 runs 16 residues. CDR1 and CDR2 from the germline V gene are DFQATT and SNEGSKA (reference sequence). V lost 1 base and J lost 0, with 15 bases in between. CDR3 loop: CSARAYRDHNQETQYF. The CDR3 nucleotides read TGCAGTGCTAGAGCATACCGGGACCACAACCAAGAGACCCAGTACTTC.

The chain uses TRBV3-1 and TRBJ2-7; D is possibly TRBD1 (6 bases). V was shortened by 0 bases and J by 2 bases, with 11 bases between the two germline ends. Germline V gene lookup returns CDR1 LGHDT and CDR2 YNNKEL (reference sequence). This CDR3 has 15 amino acids. This CDR3 is CASSQDDGTPYEQYF. The CDR3 DNA is TGTGCCAGCAGCCAAGACGACGGGACACCCTACGAGCAGTACTTC.

This clonotype was found a few times. A much larger clone sits a single nucleotide away, making a read error possible. J is TRBJ1-2 and V is TRBV5-1; D is ambiguous. Germline-derived CDR1 and CDR2 are SGHRS and YFSETQ. The V end lost 0 bases, the J end lost 2 bases, and 8 bases lay between the germline ends. The CDR3 spans 14 residues. CDR3 DNA: TGCGCCAGCAGCTTGGAAACCGGGAACTATGGCTACACCTTC. Translation gives CASSLETGNYGYTF.

The chain recombines TRBV14 with TRBJ2-2; TRBD1 matches 8 bases. The J segment lost 4 bases and the V segment lost 3 bases, leaving 7 bases of the junction unmatched. Germline V gene sequence: CDR1 SGHDN, CDR2 FVKESK. The CDR3 totals 16 residues. The CDR3 spells CASSQRQGLGTGELFF. CDR3 DNA: TGTGCCAGCAGCCAGAGACAGGGGTTGGGCACCGGGGAGCTGTTTTTT.

The DNA of the CDR3 is TGTGCCAGCAGCTTATCCACAGGGAAGGCGGACGAGCAGTACTTC. Translation gives CASSLSTGKADEQYF. This chain uses TRBV7-6 with TRBJ2-7; perhaps TRBD1 as D (6 bases). The CDR3 extends over 15 amino acids. The germline CDR1 and CDR2 sequences are SGHVS and FNYEAQ. Trimming removed 2 bases from V and 5 bases from J, with 16 bases in between.

This clonotype occurred many times. The rearrangement joins TRBV5-1 to TRBJ1-1; 10 bases align to TRBD1. Germline CDR1 is SGHRS and CDR2 is YFSETQ. The CDR3 loop spans 15 amino acids. The ends lost 0 bases at V and 1 base at J; junction bases unmatched: 0. CDR3 nucleotides: TGCGCCAGCAGCTTGGGACAGGGGGCGAACACTGAAGCTTTCTTT. Translating it yields CASSLGQGANTEAFF.

Only a few counts were recorded for this clonotype. The CDR3 DNA sequence: TGTGCCAGCAGCCAAGATTCGGGGGTCTTCAATCAGCCCCAGCATTTT. Its translation is CASSQDSGVFNQPQHF. The J gene is TRBJ1-5, the V gene TRBV3-1; perhaps TRBD1 as D (5 bases). Germline V gives CDR1 LGHDT, CDR2 YNNKEL (reference sequence). This CDR3 is built from 16 residues. Deletions cut 0 bases from V and 3 bases from J, with 12 bases between.

In this sample, this clonotype turned up a few times. The V and J genes are TRBV6-2 or TRBV6-3 and TRBJ1-6; a weak D match, TRBD1 (6 bases). V was cut by 0 bases and J by 0 bases, with 18 bases left in between. The CDR3 runs to 20 residues. In germline, CDR1 is MNHEY, CDR2 SVGEGT. CDR3 loop: CASSYSSGRGFSSYNSPLHF. DNA of the CDR3: TGTGCCAGCAGTTACTCGAGCGGCAGGGGATTTAGCTCCTATAATTCACCCCTCCACTTT.